One sample yielded the 7 T cell receptor beta chains listed below, sequenced in a study of T cell changes during pregnancy in multiple sclerosis. Assay used: immunoSEQ multiplex PCR; TCRdb lists only in-frame clones, some missing. Of 85,000 to 110,000 clones listed, about 90% are singletons. The source was peripheral blood, collected after pregnancy. These TCRs come from a female donor with multiple sclerosis, enrolled in a pregnancy study.

This chain uses TRBV4-1 with TRBJ2-5, with TRBD2 matching 7 bases. CDR3 length: 18 residues. Germline-derived CDR1 and CDR2 are MGHRA and YSYEKL. The V and J ends lost 0 bases and 0 bases, in that order; junction bases with no gene match: 10. Here the CDR3 reads CASSQEGAAGRHQETQYF. CDR3 DNA sequence: TGCGCCAGCAGCCAAGAAGGTGCGGCCGGGAGGCACCAAGAGACCCAGTACTTC.

This clone has a handful of counts. V gene TRBV19 combines with J gene TRBJ2-2, with D perhaps TRBD1 (6 bases). The CDR3 contains 16 residues. Germline CDR1 and CDR2: LNHDA and SQIVND (reference sequence). V was cut by 5 bases and J by 2 bases, with 15 bases left in between. The CDR3 is CASSSRQAPNTGELFF. CDR3 nucleotides: TGTGCCAGTAGTTCCCGACAGGCGCCAAACACCGGGGAGCTGTTTTTT.

The chain couples TRBV7-8 to TRBJ1-2; 11 nucleotides align to TRBD1. CDR1 and CDR2 from the germline V gene are SGHVS and FQNEAQ. Trimming removed 1 base from V and 6 bases from J; junction bases left unmatched: 7. The CDR3 spans 16 residues. The CDR3 DNA reads as TGTGCCAGCAGCTTAGACCCGGGACAGGGGGTTCATGGCTACACCTTC. Protein sequence: CASSLDPGQGVHGYTF.

The V gene is TRBV5-1, the J gene TRBJ2-1; the match to TRBD2 covers 8 bases. V lost 4 bases, J lost 1 base, and 7 bases stayed unmatched. CDR1 SGHRS and CDR2 YFSETQ come from the germline V gene. The CDR3 sequence is 16 residues long. For the CDR3, the DNA is TGCGCCAGCAGCCGGGGGGGAGGCGGATCCTACAATGAGCAGTTCTTC. Its translation: CASSRGGGGSYNEQFF.

The chain has TRBV5-6 and TRBJ1-2; 7 bases map to TRBD1. This CDR3 region has 13 residues. Trimming removed 4 bases from V and 8 bases from J; junction bases left unmatched: 8. CDR1 and CDR2 from the germline V gene are SGHDT and YYEEEE. The chain's CDR3 is CASSATGRGGYTF. CDR3 coding DNA: TGTGCCAGCAGCGCGACAGGGCGGGGCGGCTACACCTTC.

The V gene is TRBV19, the J gene TRBJ2-1; a weak D match, TRBD2 (5 bases). The CDR3 is made up of 12 amino acids. Trimming took off 8 bases at V and 4 bases at J, with 9 bases between the two ends. Germline CDR1 and CDR2: LNHDA and SQIVND (reference sequence). CDR3 in DNA: TGTGCCAGTGCTACTAGGTACAATGAGCAGTTCTTC. It yields the protein CASATRYNEQFF.

The rearrangement joins TRBV2 to TRBJ2-1, with TRBD2 matching over 13 bases. Germline V gives CDR1 SNHLY, CDR2 FYNNEI. This CDR3 has 16 amino acids. V dropped 7 bases and J dropped 2; count of bases not matched to a gene: 5. CDR3 residues: CASMTSGRRAYNEQFF. As DNA, the CDR3 is TGTGCCAGCATGACTAGCGGGAGGAGGGCCTACAATGAGCAGTTCTTC.